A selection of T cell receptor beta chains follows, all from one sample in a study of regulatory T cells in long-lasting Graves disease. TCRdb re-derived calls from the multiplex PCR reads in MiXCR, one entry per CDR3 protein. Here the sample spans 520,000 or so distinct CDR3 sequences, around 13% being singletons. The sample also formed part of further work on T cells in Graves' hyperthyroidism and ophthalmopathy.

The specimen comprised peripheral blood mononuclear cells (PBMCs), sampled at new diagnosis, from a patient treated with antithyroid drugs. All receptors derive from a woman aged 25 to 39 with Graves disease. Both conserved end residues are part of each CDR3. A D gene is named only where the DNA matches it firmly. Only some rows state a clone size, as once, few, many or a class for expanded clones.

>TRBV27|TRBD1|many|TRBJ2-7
TGTGCCAGCAGTTCCCATGAAAAGGGGGCCAGCTCCTACGAGCAGTACTTC
CASSSHEKGASSYEQYF
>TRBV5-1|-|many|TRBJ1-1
TGCGCCAGCAGCTTGGTTTTCGGGGCAGGGAAGAGGAACACTGAAGCTTTCTTT
CASSLVFGAGKRNTEAFF
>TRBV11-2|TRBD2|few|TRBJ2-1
TGTGCCAGCAGCTTAGTTAGCGGGAAAGGTGAGGGTGAGCAGTTCTTC
CASSLVSGKGEGEQFF
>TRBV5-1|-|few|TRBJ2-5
TGCGCCAGCAGGCTACGACAGACGCAAGAGACCCAGTACTTC
CASRLRQTQETQYF
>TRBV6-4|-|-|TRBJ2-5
TGTGCCAGCAGTGATCGGCAGGCGGAGACCCAGTACTTC
CASSDRQAETQYF
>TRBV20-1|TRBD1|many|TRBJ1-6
TGCAGTGCCCAGGGGGCCTACTCCAATTCACCCCTCCACTTT
CSAQGAYSNSPLHF
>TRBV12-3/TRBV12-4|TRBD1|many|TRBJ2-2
TGTGCCAGCAGTTCCAGGGACAGGGAGGTCGGGGAGCTGTTTTTT
CASSSRDREVGELFF
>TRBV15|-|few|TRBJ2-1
TGTGCCACCAGACGGGACTGGTACTACAATGAGCAGTTCTTC
CATRRDWYYNEQFF
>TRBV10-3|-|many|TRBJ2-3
TGTGCCATCAGGGAGGAGCCTAGCACAGATACGCAGTATTTT
CAIREEPSTDTQYF
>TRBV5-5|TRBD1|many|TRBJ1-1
TGTGCCAGCAGCTTGAGGGACAGCATGAACACTGAAGCTTTCTTT
CASSLRDSMNTEAFF
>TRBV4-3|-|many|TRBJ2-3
TGCGCCAGCAGCCCGCACCCCCAGGGCACAGATACGCAGTATTTT
CASSPHPQGTDTQYF
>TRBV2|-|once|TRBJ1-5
TGTGCCAGCAGAGGAAGGGTATATAGCAATCAGCCCCAGCATTTT
CASRGRVYSNQPQHF
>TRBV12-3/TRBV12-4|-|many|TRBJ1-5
TGTGCCAGCAGTTCTGGGGTTCAGCCCCAGCATTTT
CASSSGVQPQHF
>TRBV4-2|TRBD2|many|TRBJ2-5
TGTGCCAGCAGCCAAGATGGAGCGGGAGCAGGGGAGACCCAGTACTTC
CASSQDGAGAGETQYF
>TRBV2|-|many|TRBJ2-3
TGTGCCACCGCCGGCGGCACAGATACGCAGTATTTT
CATAGGTDTQYF
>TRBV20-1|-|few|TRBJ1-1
TGCAGTGCTAGAGCTTTGTCCGAAGCTTTCTTT
CSARALSEAFF
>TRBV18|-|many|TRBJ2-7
TGTGCCAGCTCACCAGGAGTAAAGGACGAGCAGTACTTC
CASSPGVKDEQYF
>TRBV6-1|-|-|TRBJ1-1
TGTGCCAGCAGTGAATCGTTATACACTGGAGCTTTCTTT
CASSESLYTGAFF
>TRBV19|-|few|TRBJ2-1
TGTGCCAGTAGTACAGACCTTAATGAGCAGTTCTTC
CASSTDLNEQFF
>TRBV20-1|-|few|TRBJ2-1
TGCAGTGCTAGCCACGGAGGGGATGAGCAGTTCTTC
CSASHGGDEQFF
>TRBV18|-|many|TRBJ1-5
TGTGCCAGCTCTACAGGGTGGGGCAATCAGCCCCAGCATTTT
CASSTGWGNQPQHF
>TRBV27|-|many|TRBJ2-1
TGTGCCAGCAGCCGAATGTACAGGGATCCCTACAATGAGCAGTTCTTC
CASSRMYRDPYNEQFF
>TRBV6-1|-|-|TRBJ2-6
TGTGCCAGCACCCACAGCTCTGGGGCCAACGTCCTGACTTTC
CASTHSSGANVLTF
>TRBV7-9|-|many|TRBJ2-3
TGTGCCAGCAGCCCGGACGGATCCACAGATACGCAGTATTTT
CASSPDGSTDTQYF
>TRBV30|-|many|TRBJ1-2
TGTGCCTGGAGTCCCCGCCCGGTCTATGGCTACACCTTC
CAWSPRPVYGYTF
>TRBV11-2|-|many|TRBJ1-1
TGTGCCAGCAGCTTAGATCTAATGACAGCCTTGAACACTGAAGCTTTCTTT
CASSLDLMTALNTEAFF
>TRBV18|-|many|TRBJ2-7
TGTGCCAGCTCACCAGTACAGGGTAACGAGCAGTACTTC
CASSPVQGNEQYF
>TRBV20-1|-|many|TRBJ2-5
TGCAGTGCTAGAGATGGGTTCCAAGAGACCCAGTACTTC
CSARDGFQETQYF
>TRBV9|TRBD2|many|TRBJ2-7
TGTGCCAGCAGCCCCAGCGGGAGGGACACCTACGAGCAGTACTTC
CASSPSGRDTYEQYF
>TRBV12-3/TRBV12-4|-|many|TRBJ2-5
TGTGCCAGCAGTTTCCGAGCTTACGAGACCCAGTACTTC
CASSFRAYETQYF
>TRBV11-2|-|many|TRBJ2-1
TGTGCCAGCAACCCTACGGCAGGTCCCTACAATGAGCAGTTCTTC
CASNPTAGPYNEQFF
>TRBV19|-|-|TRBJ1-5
TGTGCCAGTAATAGGAGGTTCCCGCTCCCAGGCAATCAGCCCCAGCATTTT
CASNRRFPLPGNQPQHF
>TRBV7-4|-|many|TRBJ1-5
TGTGCCAGCAGCTTTGGGGGGCCAAATCAGCCCCAGCATTTT
CASSFGGPNQPQHF
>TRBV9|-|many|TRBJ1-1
TGTGCCAGCAGCGTAGCTCCAGGGAGAAACACTGAAGCTTTCTTT
CASSVAPGRNTEAFF
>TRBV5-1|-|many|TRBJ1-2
TGCGCCAGCAGCTTGGAAGATGGGTCCTATGGCTACACCTTC
CASSLEDGSYGYTF
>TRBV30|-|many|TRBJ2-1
TGTGCCTGGAATAGAGACAGGATTTACAATGAGCAGTTCTTC
CAWNRDRIYNEQFF
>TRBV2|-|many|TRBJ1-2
TGTGCCAGCAGCCCAGGGGTGGGCGGCTACACCTTC
CASSPGVGGYTF
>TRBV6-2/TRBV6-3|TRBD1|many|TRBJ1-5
TGTGCCAGCGGCCTCCAGGGGGCTGCTCAGCCCCAGCATTTT
CASGLQGAAQPQHF
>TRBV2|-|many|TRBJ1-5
TGTGCCAGCGGGGGACCCATCGTGGGCAATCAGCCCCAGCATTTT
CASGGPIVGNQPQHF
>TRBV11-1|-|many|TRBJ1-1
TGTGCCAGCAGCTTAGGAGTTGTTGCGAACACTGAAGCTTTCTTT
CASSLGVVANTEAFF
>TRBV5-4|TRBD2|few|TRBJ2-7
TGTGCCAGCAGCTTGTATTTTTACGGGGGAGGGTACAACGGCGAGCAGTACTTC
CASSLYFYGGGYNGEQYF
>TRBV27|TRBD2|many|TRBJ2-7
TGTGCCAGCAGTTCCGGACTAGTTGCCTACGAGCAGTACTTC
CASSSGLVAYEQYF
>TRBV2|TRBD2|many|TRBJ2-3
TGTGCCAGCAGTGAGAGGGAGGGCCTCGGCACAGATACGCAGTATTTT
CASSEREGLGTDTQYF
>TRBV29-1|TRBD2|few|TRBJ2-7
TGCAGCGTTGAGGTTGGGTCTAGCGGGGGCTACGAGCAGTACTTC
CSVEVGSSGGYEQYF
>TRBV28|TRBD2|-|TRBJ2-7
TGTGCCAGCAGTTTTGAGCGGGACTACGAGCAGTACTTC
CASSFERDYEQYF
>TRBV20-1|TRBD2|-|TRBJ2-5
TGCAGTGCTACGGGACTAGCGGGAGTGGAGACCCAGTACTTC
CSATGLAGVETQYF
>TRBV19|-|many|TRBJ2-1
TGTGCCAGTAGTAAAGGTTACAATGAGCAGTTCTTC
CASSKGYNEQFF
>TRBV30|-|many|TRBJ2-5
TGTGCCTGGAGCGGCATGAATATTCAAGAGACCCAGTACTTC
CAWSGMNIQETQYF
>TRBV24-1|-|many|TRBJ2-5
TGTGCCACCAGTGATTTGGGACAGAACCAAGAGACCCAGTACTTC
CATSDLGQNQETQYF
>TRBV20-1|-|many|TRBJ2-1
TGCAGTGCTGAGGGGCCTTCCCCGCGGTACAATGAGCAGTTCTTC
CSAEGPSPRYNEQFF
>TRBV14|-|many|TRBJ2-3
TGTGCCAGCAGCCAAAGAGGCTCTACGCAGTATTTT
CASSQRGSTQYF
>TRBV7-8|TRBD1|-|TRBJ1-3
TGTGCCAGCAGCTGGACCGGGACAGCTGGAAACACCATATATTTT
CASSWTGTAGNTIYF
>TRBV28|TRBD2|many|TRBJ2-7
TGTGCCAGCAGTCCCCCTTTTTATCGGCGGGAGCGTCACCGCGAGCAGTACTTC
CASSPPFYRRERHREQYF
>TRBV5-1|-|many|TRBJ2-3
TGCGCCAGCAGCTTGGGGGACGGATTAAGCACAGATACGCAGTATTTT
CASSLGDGLSTDTQYF
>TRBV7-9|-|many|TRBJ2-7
TGTGCCAGCAGCCCGGGACATAAACCCTACGAGCAGTACTTC
CASSPGHKPYEQYF
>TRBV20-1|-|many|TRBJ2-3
TGCAGTGCTAGAGCGAACACAGATACGCAGTATTTT
CSARANTDTQYF
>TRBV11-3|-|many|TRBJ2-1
TGTGCCAGCAGCCCCGGGGGCTCCTACAATGAGCAGTTCTTC
CASSPGGSYNEQFF
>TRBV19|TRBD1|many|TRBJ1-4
TGTGCCAGTAGTATGGCAGGGGGCATTGAAAAACTGTTTTTT
CASSMAGGIEKLFF
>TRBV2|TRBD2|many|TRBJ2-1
TGTGCCAGCACCCCCCCAGCGGGGATCTACAATGAGCAGTTCTTC
CASTPPAGIYNEQFF
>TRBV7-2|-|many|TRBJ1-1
TGTGCCAGCAGATCACAGCTGAACACTGAAGCTTTCTTT
CASRSQLNTEAFF